This T cell receptor beta chain was observed in a study of cytomegalovirus exposure and HLA in healthy donors. This clone was detected once. What it binds is not known. Germline CDR1 reads KGHSH; CDR2 reads LQKENI. Trimming took 1 base from V and 2 from J; bases not matched to a gene: 4. This CDR3 comprises 15 residues. Libraries were prepared by immunoSEQ multiplex PCR; TCRdb keeps only in-frame clonotypes and omits some of them. The sample has approximately 200,000 clones, around 88% seen once. Study-level results: Subsequent analysis showed first-cohort TCR clusters tending to co-occur in 120 validation repertoires. In vitro assays verified that a few CMV-associated chains recognized CMV antigens specifically.

This receptor was obtained from a woman between 18 and 30 years old in good health and CMV-seronegative. Sequencing was performed on PBMCs. The rearrangement links TRBV18 to TRBJ2-5; TRBD1 aligns across 7 bases. CDR3 in amino acids: CASSPRTGLQETQYF. DNA of the CDR3: TGTGCCAGCTCACCACGGACAGGCTTACAAGAGACCCAGTACTTC.